This T cell receptor (beta chain) was sequenced for a study of blood T cell repertoires in COVID-19. This clone is a singleton in its sample. Trimming took off 2 bases at V and 7 bases at J, with 17 bases between the two ends. From germline, CDR1 is LGHNA and CDR2 YNFKEQ. CDR3 length: 16 residues. Authors' methods: Estimation of nucleated cell counts relied on the amplification of reference gene primers. TCRdb keeps only in-frame clones here, not all; method: immunoSEQ multiplex PCR. The V and J calls and clone size were taken over from that table, and D and trimming were inferred from the DNA. The profile shows over 70,000 clones, approximately 81% of them singletons.

The chain combines TRBV4-2 with TRBJ1-4, with a tentative D call TRBD1 (6 bases). Sample: peripheral blood. This TCR derives from a man aged 60 to 69 with COVID-19, enrolled during active disease. CDR3 nucleotides: TGTGCCAGCAGCCAAAAGGGGGGGTCCGGAATTGAAAAACTGTTTTTT. It codes for CASSQKGGSGIEKLFF.